This T cell receptor beta chain was captured in a study of shared clonotypes between healthy human individuals. Replicate PCRs for sorted subsets used 200 ng DNA; this equaled about 30,000 T cell genomes. The table came from immunoSEQ multiplex PCR; TCRdb's copy has only in-frame clones and leaves some out. The sample holds about 1 million clones, more than 75% seen once. In the case of this clone: Its antigen is as yet unknown.

The study, taken as a whole, reports: Naive subsets generally had larger estimated richness than memory subsets. The small donor group covered limited genetic and exposure diversity.

Germline CDR1 is DFQATT and CDR2 is SNEGSKA (reference sequence). Trimming removed 5 bases at V and 12 bases at J, with 14 bases between. The CDR3 runs 11 residues. The study separated CD4+ cells into CD45RA+ naive and CD45RA-negative memory subsets. The sequence came from a man between 18 and 29 years old in good health. Some clones in this sample may be carry-over from other donors' samples. The sequenced material came from memory CD4+ T cells from PBMCs. Stated subset: CD45RA-negative fraction. The V gene is TRBV20-1, the J gene TRBJ2-1; D uncertain. CDR3 nucleotide sequence: TGCAGTGCTCGACCCTCTTGGGGGCAGTTCTTC. Translation: CSARPSWGQFF.